These 31 T cell receptor beta chains came from one sample sequenced in a study of shared clonotypes between healthy human individuals. CD45RO negativity and positive selection for CCR7 defined naive CD8 cells, a population that excluded terminally differentiated effector memory CD45RA+ cells. Profiling relied on immunoSEQ multiplex PCR, and the TCRdb table lists in-frame clones only, not all of them. The sample lists about 2 million clones; about 95% were seen once. Sequencing was performed on naive CD8+ T cells sorted from blood. The source is a young man in good health.

This chain joins TRBV25-1 and TRBJ1-2; D unresolved. The germline gives CDR1 MGHDK, CDR2 SYGVNS. V lost 7 bases, J lost 7 bases, and 16 bases lay in between. The CDR3 runs to 13 residues. The CDR3: CASTPGGYGGYTF. The DNA of the CDR3 is TGTGCCAGCACCCCGGGTGGGTACGGTGGCTACACCTTC.

This chain joins TRBV28 and TRBJ1-2, with 7 nucleotides matching TRBD1. The CDR3 is made up of 13 amino acids. Unmatched junction bases numbered 8, after V lost 5 bases and J lost 8 bases. Germline CDR1 and CDR2: MDHEN and SYDVKM. As DNA, the CDR3 is TGTGCCAGCAGTCCCCGACAGGGCTTCGGCTACACCTTC. Protein: CASSPRQGFGYTF.

The rearrangement joins TRBV28 to TRBJ2-7; D perhaps matches TRBD1 (6 bases). Germline assignment: CDR1 MDHEN and CDR2 SYDVKM. This CDR3 region has 13 residues. The germline V and J ends were trimmed by 7 bases and 1 base, with 11 bases remaining between them. The CDR3, as DNA: TGTGCCAGCACCCAGGGGTGGTCCTACGAGCAGTACTTC. Translating gives CASTQGWSYEQYF.

The V and J genes are TRBV7-2 and TRBJ2-2; D possibly corresponds to TRBD2 (6 bases). This CDR3 spans 14 amino acids. Germline V lookup: CDR1 SGHTA, CDR2 FQGNSA. The V end lost 11 bases, the J end lost 5 bases, and 18 bases lay between the germline ends. The CDR3 reads CAAGSSVVTGELFF. CDR3 bases: TGTGCCGCGGGGTCGTCGGTGGTAACCGGGGAGCTGTTTTTT.

The V and J genes are TRBV5-1 and TRBJ2-3; 7 bases align to TRBD2. CDR1 and CDR2 (germline): SGHRS, YFSETQ. CDR3 length equals 16 residues. V trimming: 4 bases; J trimming: 2 bases; junction bases outside the gene matches: 10. The CDR3 DNA follows: TGCGCCAGCAGCCCGGGGGGACTTCAGGACACAGATACGCAGTATTTT. Translating gives CASSPGGLQDTDTQYF. Looking up the rest from reference TRBV5-1 and TRBJ2-3 gives the full variable domain: KAGVTQTPRYLIKTRGQQVTLSCSPISGHRSVSWYQQTPGQGLQFLFEYFSETQRNKGNFPGRFSGRQFSNSRSEMNVSTLELGDSALYLCASSPGGLQDTDTQYFGPGTRLTVL.

The rearrangement joins TRBV30 to TRBJ2-5; D possibly matches TRBD1 or TRBD2 (6 bases each). Germline V gives CDR1 GTSNPN, CDR2 SVGIG (reference sequence). V was shortened by 4 bases and J by 5 bases, with 17 bases between the two germline ends. This CDR3 comprises 14 residues. CDR3 bases: TGTGCCTGGATGGTGGTTGGGGGGCACGAGACCCAGTACTTC. Its protein is CAWMVVGGHETQYF.

This clone showed up just once. One end of the junction fails to match germline, which may point to a read error. The chain uses TRBV2 and TRBJ2-2, with a possible D match to TRBD2 (5 bases). CDR1 and CDR2 (germline): SNHLY, FYNNEI. The CDR3 consists of 14 residues. The CDR3 here is CASSEAWEIGELFF. In DNA, the CDR3 is TGTGCCAGCAGTGAAGCTTGGGAGATCGGGGAGCTATTTTTT.

V usage is TRBV5-6 and J usage is TRBJ2-3; D unresolved. This CDR3 spans 12 amino acids. Deletions cut 4 bases from V and 6 bases from J, with 9 bases between. Germline V lookup: CDR1 SGHDT, CDR2 YYEEEE. For the CDR3, the DNA is TGTGCCAGCAGCCAATTGAGGGATACGCAGTATTTT. It yields the protein CASSQLRDTQYF.

The rearrangement uses TRBV5-6 and TRBJ1-3; no reliable D call. CDR3 length: 12 amino acids. Trimming shortened V by 1 base and J by 4 bases, and 3 bases separated the two germline ends. The V gene's germline CDR1 is SGHDT and CDR2 YYEEEE. Here the CDR3 DNA reads TGTGCCAGCAGCTTGATGGGAAACACCATATATTTT. Its translation: CASSLMGNTIYF. Variable domain in full (rest from reference TRBV5-6 and TRBJ1-3): DAGVTQSPTHLIKTRGQQVTLRCSPKSGHDTVSWYQQALGQGPQFIFQYYEEEERQRGNFPDRFSGHQFPNYSSELNVNALLLGDSALYLCASSLMGNTIYFGEGSWLTVV.

Here the CDR3 reads CASSALSSEQYF. The DNA of the CDR3 is TGTGCCAGCAGCGCCCTCAGCAGCGAGCAGTACTTC. The V gene is TRBV7-6, the J gene TRBJ2-7; no definite D call. There are 12 residues in the CDR3. Germline assignment: CDR1 SGHVS and CDR2 FNYEAQ. V was cut by 5 bases and J by 6 bases, with 11 bases left in between.

The J gene is TRBJ1-1, the V gene TRBV28; D may be TRBD1 (6 bases). Trimming cost V 6 bases and J 0 bases, with 26 bases left between them. Germline loops: CDR1 MDHEN, CDR2 SYDVKM. The CDR3 loop spans 19 amino acids. The CDR3 loop is CASSLQERTDTWMNTEAFF. The CDR3 DNA reads as TGTGCCAGCAGCCTTCAAGAGAGGACAGACACCTGGATGAACACTGAAGCTTTCTTT.

The chain joins TRBV4-1 to TRBJ1-2, with D uncertain. The V and J ends lost 2 bases and 3 bases respectively, with 13 bases between them. Germline assignment: CDR1 MGHRA and CDR2 YSYEKL. This CDR3 has 15 amino acids. The CDR3 region has the DNA TGCGCCAGCAGCCAAAAAGCTGGAGCGGACTATGGCTACACCTTC. Translated, it gives CASSQKAGADYGYTF.

This sequence joins TRBV11-2 and TRBJ2-1; 7 bases map to TRBD2. Losses at the gene ends were 0 bases for V and 4 bases for J; bases not matched to a gene: 12. In germline, CDR1 is SGHAT, CDR2 FQNNGV. This CDR3 spans 18 amino acids. For the CDR3, the DNA is TGTGCCAGCAGCTTAGATCTCCTTACTAGCGCCTTATACAATGAGCAGTTCTTC. Its translation: CASSLDLLTSALYNEQFF.

The chain employs TRBV6-5 and TRBJ2-5; D is possibly TRBD2 (6 bases). Trimming took 7 bases from V and 0 from J, leaving 12 bases between them. CDR1 and CDR2 (germline): MNHEY, SVGAGI. This CDR3 spans 14 amino acids. The CDR3 spells CASTPGLYQETQYF. CDR3 nucleotide sequence: TGTGCCAGCACCCCCGGACTATACCAAGAGACCCAGTACTTC.

The chain couples TRBV10-2 to TRBJ2-1; 12 bases match TRBD2. Germline assignment: CDR1 WSHSY and CDR2 SAAADI. The ends lost 11 bases at V and 8 bases at J; junction bases unmatched: 10. The CDR3 consists of 14 residues. The CDR3 spells CAGSSGGAPHEQFF. CDR3 nucleotides: TGCGCCGGGTCTAGCGGGGGGGCTCCCCATGAGCAGTTCTTC.

The chain has TRBV5-8 and TRBJ1-5, with D perhaps matching TRBD1 (6 bases). Germline V gives CDR1 SGHTS, CDR2 YDEGEE. This CDR3 has 15 residues. Trimming removed 4 bases at V and 6 bases at J, with 17 bases between. The CDR3 bases are TGTGCCAGCAGCCCGGAACAGGGTGGTGGTCAGCCCCAGCATTTT. Translating gives CASSPEQGGGQPQHF.

The gene calls are TRBV7-9 and TRBJ2-3; 9 bases are shared with TRBD2. The junction had 15 bases not matched to a gene; V was cut back by 6 bases and J by 8 bases. The CDR3 totals 16 residues. CDR1 is SEHNR and CDR2 is FQNEAQ in the germline V gene (reference sequence). The CDR3 reads CASSRLGVAGVVTQYF. The CDR3, as DNA: TGTGCCAGCAGTCGTCTCGGGGTAGCGGGAGTTGTTACGCAGTATTTT.

CDR3 nucleotides: TGTGCCTGGAGTGTGTCCAGCGGGGAAGAGACCCAGTACTTC. Amino acids: CAWSVSSGEETQYF. V and J are TRBV30 and TRBJ2-5, with 7 nucleotides matching TRBD2. V shed 0 bases, J shed 3 bases, and the junction held 4 bases outside the gene matches. The CDR3 loop spans 14 amino acids. The V gene's germline CDR1 is GTSNPN and CDR2 SVGIG (reference sequence).

This clone was detected a few times. The chain combines TRBV4-3 with TRBJ2-3; D possibly matches TRBD1 or TRBD2 (6 bases each). The CDR3 is made up of 17 amino acids. The V and J ends lost 0 bases and 2 bases respectively, with 15 bases between them. CDR1 is LGHNA and CDR2 is YSLEER in the germline V gene. CDR3 amino acids: CASSQDYAGQATDTQYF. The DNA of the CDR3 is TGCGCCAGCAGCCAAGATTACGCGGGACAAGCCACAGATACGCAGTATTTT.

The gene calls are TRBV29-1 and TRBJ1-4, with D possibly matching TRBD1 (6 bases). CDR1 is SQVTM and CDR2 is ANQGSEA in the germline V gene. The CDR3 length is 13 residues. Trimming left V 6 bases short and J 0 bases short, with 8 bases between. Here the CDR3 reads CSVTGTTNEKLFF. The DNA of the CDR3 is TGCAGCGTAACAGGGACAACTAATGAAAAACTGTTTTTT.

The chain recombines TRBV7-9 with TRBJ1-3, with D uncertain. CDR1 SEHNR and CDR2 FQNEAQ come from the germline V gene (reference sequence). The CDR3 runs 12 residues. Trimming stripped 4 bases from V and 7 bases from J, with 8 bases between. CDR3 sequence reads: CASSSPSNTIYF. CDR3 sequence (DNA): TGTGCCAGCAGCTCCCCCTCGAACACCATATATTTT.

This clone came up a few times. The rearrangement links TRBV29-1 to TRBJ2-7; D is perhaps TRBD2 (6 bases). Per the germline V gene, CDR1 is SQVTM and CDR2 is ANQGSEA. The V and J ends lost 7 bases and 7 bases respectively, with 14 bases between them. The CDR3 has 11 residues. CDR3 bases: TGCAGCGCCCGGGACTCGGGTGAGCAGTACTTC. Translated: CSARDSGEQYF.

The rearrangement links TRBV4-3 to TRBJ2-3; 10 nucleotides line up with TRBD2. V trimming: 3 bases; J trimming: 4 bases; junction bases outside the gene matches: 10. This CDR3 comprises 17 residues. Germline lookup yields CDR1 LGHNA and CDR2 YSLEER. CDR3 sequence reads: CASSQEPSGSGPDTQYF. Here the CDR3 DNA reads TGCGCCAGCAGCCAGGAGCCTAGCGGGAGTGGCCCAGATACGCAGTATTTT.

There are a few counts of this clone. Within the sample, other DNA sequences also encode this same CDR3. The chain has TRBV9 and TRBJ1-1; D is unresolved. Germline assignment: CDR1 SGDLS and CDR2 YYNGEE. V was trimmed by 0 bases and J by 4 bases, leaving 7 bases between them. This CDR3 region has 13 residues. The CDR3 nucleotides read TGTGCCAGCAGCGTAGGGTCAGGCACTGAAGCTTTCTTT. Translated, it gives CASSVGSGTEAFF.

This clone showed up just once. The rearrangement uses TRBV5-1 and TRBJ2-7; TRBD1 matches 8 bases. With V trimmed by 4 bases and J by 0 bases, 6 bases remained unmatched. The CDR3 length is 15 residues. CDR1 is SGHRS and CDR2 is YFSETQ in the germline V gene. The DNA for the CDR3 is TGCGCCAGCAGCACCGTGCAGGGGGCCTCCTACGAGCAGTACTTC. Its translation: CASSTVQGASYEQYF. Together with reference TRBV5-1 and TRBJ2-7, the CDR3 gives the full variable domain: KAGVTQTPRYLIKTRGQQVTLSCSPISGHRSVSWYQQTPGQGLQFLFEYFSETQRNKGNFPGRFSGRQFSNSRSEMNVSTLELGDSALYLCASSTVQGASYEQYFGPGTRLTVT.

The chain is built from TRBV19 and TRBJ2-7; the D is unclear. Germline V gene data show CDR1 as LNHDA and CDR2 as SQIVND (reference sequence). CDR3 length: 13 amino acids. V was pared by 1 base and J by 6 bases, with 10 bases between. The CDR3 nucleotides are TGTGCCAGTAGTATAGCCCCTCGGAGCGAGCAGTACTTC. Its translation: CASSIAPRSEQYF.

The rearrangement uses TRBV11-2 and TRBJ2-7; possible D gene TRBD1, 5 bases. Germline lookup yields CDR1 SGHAT and CDR2 FQNNGV. Trimming cost V 0 bases and J 5 bases, with 11 bases left between them. The CDR3 contains 14 residues. CDR3 in amino acids: CASSLDPSGNEQYF. CDR3 coding DNA: TGTGCCAGCAGCTTAGACCCCTCAGGGAACGAGCAGTACTTC.

The J gene is TRBJ2-7, the V gene TRBV10-3; 9 bases fit TRBD1. V shed 2 bases and J 5 bases; nucleotides not matched to a gene: 7. Germline V lookup: CDR1 ENHRY, CDR2 SYGVKD. This CDR3 has 15 residues. As DNA, the CDR3 is TGTGCCATCAGTGAGCCCGGGACAGGGCTGAACGAGCAGTACTTC. This encodes CAISEPGTGLNEQYF.

As regards this clone: The same CDR3 can be traced to other DNA sequences in this sample. The chain couples TRBV28 to TRBJ2-7, with TRBD1 matching 9 bases. The CDR3 contains 13 residues. The germline V gene encodes CDR1 MDHEN and CDR2 SYDVKM. V lost 2 bases, J lost 4 bases, and 0 bases stayed unmatched. This CDR3 is CASSLDRGYEQYF. CDR3 DNA sequence: TGTGCCAGCAGTTTAGACAGGGGGTACGAGCAGTACTTC.

The CDR3 nucleotides read TGTGCCAGCAGCGGGGATGGACTCCGTCTCACAGATACGCAGTATTTT. Translation: CASSGDGLRLTDTQYF. The chain uses TRBV9 and TRBJ2-3, with D perhaps TRBD2 (5 bases). The CDR3 is made up of 16 amino acids. Trimming stripped 3 bases from V and 2 bases from J, with 16 bases between. Germline values: CDR1 SGDLS, CDR2 YYNGEE.

This chain links TRBV5-1 with TRBJ2-2, with D unresolved. Germline V gene sequence: CDR1 SGHRS, CDR2 YFSETQ. V was trimmed by 1 base and J by 2 bases, leaving 6 bases between them. The CDR3 spans 14 residues. CDR3 in amino acids: CASSLRLNTGELFF. CDR3 DNA sequence: TGCGCCAGCAGCTTGAGACTCAACACCGGGGAGCTGTTTTTT. The entire variable domain, with the rest obtained from reference TRBV5-1 and TRBJ2-2, is as follows: KAGVTQTPRYLIKTRGQQVTLSCSPISGHRSVSWYQQTPGQGLQFLFEYFSETQRNKGNFPGRFSGRQFSNSRSEMNVSTLELGDSALYLCASSLRLNTGELFFGEGSRLTVL.